This is a list of T cell receptor beta chains from one sample in a study of T cell clusters in autoimmune cytopenias. TCRdb processed the multiplex PCR reads again and assigns one entry to each CDR3 protein, with no DNA. The sample includes fewer than 700 distinct CDR3 sequences. These data were also reused for a study on T cell repertoires in aging, cancer and after chemotherapy.

Sequencing input: peripheral blood. These TCRs come from a human donor with chronic lymphocytic leukemia. Both conserved end residues are part of each CDR3. Each record gives: J gene, clone size, V gene, CDR3 protein. Rows may omit the clone size; those that give it use once, few, many or a size class.

TRBJ1-2	.	TRBV10-3	CAIHFPGRADYGYTF
TRBJ1-1	medium-sized	TRBV10-3	CAIRESTGGEAFF
TRBJ2-7	large	TRBV27	CASSSLTGLGQYF
TRBJ2-3	medium-sized	TRBV7-3	CASSPGLATDTQYF
TRBJ2-7	large	TRBV27	CASTRHGLGEQYF
TRBJ1-1	large	TRBV6-5	CASSYQGASAEAFF
TRBJ2-5	large	TRBV19	CASSPGTGTLETQYF
TRBJ1-1	medium-sized	TRBV5-6	CASSLTFGGAFF
TRBJ2-1	.	TRBV6-2/TRBV6-3	CASSYSSGGEQFF
TRBJ1-5	.	TRBV20-1	CSARDQQGRGQPQHF
TRBJ1-2	medium-sized	TRBV7-9	CASSLGDSYGYTF
TRBJ2-5	.	TRBV5-4	CASSLGGAWETQYF
TRBJ2-5	medium-sized	TRBV11-2	CASRRGLAVQETQYF
TRBJ2-3	.	TRBV6-4	CASSAGSSGGASDTQYF
TRBJ2-6	large	TRBV12-3/TRBV12-4	CASSGPGANVLTF
TRBJ2-7	.	TRBV2	CASSDGSHPWAYEQYF
TRBJ1-5	.	TRBV20-1	CSASQESYSNQPQHF
TRBJ1-2	medium-sized	TRBV11-2	CASSSPWAGDYGYTF
TRBJ1-2	large	TRBV19	CASSRNRARGYTF
TRBJ2-7	medium-sized	TRBV10-3	CAIRQGTADFYEQYF
TRBJ2-7	medium-sized	TRBV4-2	CASSQRDRAYEQYF
TRBJ2-2	.	TRBV5-4	CASSQDLGGAGELFF
TRBJ1-1	.	TRBV12-3/TRBV12-4	CASSSTGGSTEAFF
TRBJ2-3	large	TRBV19	CASSIGGPTDTQYF
TRBJ1-1	medium-sized	TRBV7-9	CASSPGRLRGTEAFF
TRBJ2-3	large	TRBV5-1	CASSGGSHITDTQYF
TRBJ2-2	large	TRBV6-1	CASSEDRDSGELFF
TRBJ2-3	large	TRBV7-2	CASSLSSTSTDTQYF
TRBJ2-1	.	TRBV2	CASSEPGTRYNEQFF
TRBJ2-3	large	TRBV10-3	CAISGGLHTDTQYF
TRBJ1-5	medium-sized	TRBV27	CASSERQGQNQPQHF
TRBJ2-4	.	TRBV2	CASRALGLRGDIQYF
TRBJ1-4	.	TRBV4-1	CASSPGGTGREKLFF
TRBJ2-6	large	TRBV6-5	CASRAGPGQGALAGANVLTF
TRBJ2-1	large	TRBV7-6	CASSLFLPEVESSRNEQFF
TRBJ1-3	medium-sized	TRBV4-2	CASSQAVEGLILQNTIYF
TRBJ2-3	large	TRBV5-1	CASTQGARDVGTQYF
TRBJ2-7	.	TRBV28	CASSPLIRTGEQYF
TRBJ1-3	large	TRBV6-5	CASRTDSSGNTIYF
TRBJ2-3	.	TRBV20-1	CSASEGGDTDTQYF
TRBJ2-3	.	TRBV27	CASSPGTSGGNTQYF
TRBJ1-1	.	TRBV5-1	CASSLPEPGGAFF
TRBJ2-3	medium-sized	TRBV20-1	CSAAPRWRGGVTDTQYF
TRBJ1-2	.	TRBV4-1	CASSQGQVHYGYTF
TRBJ1-6	medium-sized	TRBV7-2	CASTLTIPYSPLHF
TRBJ1-2	large	TRBV6-5	CASSARRYGYTF
TRBJ2-7	.	TRBV5-1	CASSLAGTGAYEQYF
TRBJ1-3	large	TRBV10-3	CAISEVLSGNTIYF